This T cell receptor beta chain comes out of a study of T-cell reconstitution after alpha-beta-depleted transplantation in children. Unique molecular identifiers tagged the TCRbeta library. Using its own MiXCR run on the PCR reads, TCRdb lists one record per CDR3 protein. The table records just under 550,000 distinct CDR3 sequences, 15% to 20% of them present only once. The CDR3 is 13 residues long. Deletions cut 2 bases from V and 4 bases from J, with 6 bases between. Here the sequenced sample was PBMCs from the stem cell graft donor, taken from the stem cell graft. The clonotype comes from a human donor who donated a stem cell graft to a child with acute lymphoblastic leukemia. The chain has TRBV12-3 or TRBV12-4 and TRBJ1-3, with a possible D match to TRBD1 (5 bases). CDR3 sequence reads: CASSLKGGNTIYF. The CDR3 DNA follows: TGTGCCAGCAGTTTAAAGGGGGGAAACACCATATATTTT.